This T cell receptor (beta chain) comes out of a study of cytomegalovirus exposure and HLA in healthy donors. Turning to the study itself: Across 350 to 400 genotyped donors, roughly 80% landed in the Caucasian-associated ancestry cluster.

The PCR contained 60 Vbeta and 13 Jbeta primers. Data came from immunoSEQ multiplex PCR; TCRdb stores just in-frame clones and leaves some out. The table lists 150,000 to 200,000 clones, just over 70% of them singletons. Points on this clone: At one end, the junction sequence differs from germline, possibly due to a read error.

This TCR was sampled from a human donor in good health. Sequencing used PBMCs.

The DNA for the CDR3 is TGTGCCAGCAACGTAGGATTCGGGACACTTAACTATGGCTACACCTTC. Translation gives CASNVGFGTLNYGYTF. This chain links TRBV9 with TRBJ1-2; D is perhaps TRBD1 (6 bases). This CDR3 region has 16 residues. The germline V gene has CDR1 SGDLS and CDR2 YYNGEE.